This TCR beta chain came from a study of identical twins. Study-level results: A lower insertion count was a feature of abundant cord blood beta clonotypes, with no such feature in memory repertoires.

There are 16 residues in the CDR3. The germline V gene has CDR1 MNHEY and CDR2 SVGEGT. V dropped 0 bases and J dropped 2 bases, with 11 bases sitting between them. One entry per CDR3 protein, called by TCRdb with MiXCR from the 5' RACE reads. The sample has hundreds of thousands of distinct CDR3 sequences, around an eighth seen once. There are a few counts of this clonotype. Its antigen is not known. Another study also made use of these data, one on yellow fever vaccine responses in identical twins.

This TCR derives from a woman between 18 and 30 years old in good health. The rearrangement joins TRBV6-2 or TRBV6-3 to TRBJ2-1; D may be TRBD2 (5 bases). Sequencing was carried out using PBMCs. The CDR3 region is CASSYSVGDAYNEQFF. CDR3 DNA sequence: TGTGCCAGCAGTTACTCCGTCGGGGATGCCTACAATGAGCAGTTCTTC.